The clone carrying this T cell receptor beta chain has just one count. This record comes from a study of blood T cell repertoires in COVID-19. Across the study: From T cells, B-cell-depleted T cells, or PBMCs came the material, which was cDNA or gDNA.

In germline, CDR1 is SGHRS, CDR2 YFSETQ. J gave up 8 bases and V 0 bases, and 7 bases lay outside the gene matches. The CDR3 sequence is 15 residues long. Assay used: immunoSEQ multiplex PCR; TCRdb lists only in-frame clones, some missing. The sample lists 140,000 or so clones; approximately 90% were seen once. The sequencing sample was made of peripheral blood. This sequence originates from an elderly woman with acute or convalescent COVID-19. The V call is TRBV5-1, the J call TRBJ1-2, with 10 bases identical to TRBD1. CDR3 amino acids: CASSLATGGEGGYTF. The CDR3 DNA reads TGCGCCAGCAGCTTGGCGACAGGGGGCGAGGGCGGCTACACCTTC.